This T cell receptor (beta chain) was identified during a study of shared clonotypes between healthy human individuals. For the study at large: Three CD4 naive, three CD4 memory, two CD8 naive and one CD8 memory plate were used per donor.

The protocol was immunoSEQ multiplex PCR, while the TCRdb copy is restricted to in-frame clones and leaves out a portion. The sample consists of about 960,000 clones, 76% of them appearing once. All donors were Caucasian adults living in Nashville, Tennessee. The germline CDR1 and CDR2 sequences are SGHTA and FQGNSA. J was trimmed by 2 bases and V by 1 base; bases with no gene match: 4. The CDR3 is made up of 15 amino acids. The clonotype was recovered from a man aged 18 to 35 in good health. The sequencing sample was made of memory CD4+ T cells sorted from blood. Specified subset: CD45RA-negative fraction. This chain links TRBV7-2 with TRBJ1-2, with 7 positions matching TRBD1. The CDR3 loop reads CASSLDGGGNYGYTF. CDR3 coding DNA: TGTGCCAGCAGCTTAGACGGAGGGGGCAACTATGGCTACACCTTC.